The TCR beta chain under discussion was sequenced for a study of blood T cells in healthy people across ages. Study-wide results and limits: Strong correlation linked observed beta diversity and percent naive T cells.

Sample-barcoded 5' priming and a J-beta primer mix drove a second PCR of about 6 to 12 cycles. TCRdb independently ran MiXCR on the 5' RACE reads; one entry per CDR3 protein. This table holds hundreds of thousands of distinct CDR3 sequences, 29% found once. Turning to this clonotype: Its specificity is unknown.

The germline V and J ends were trimmed by 7 bases and 5 bases, with 16 bases remaining between them. Germline values: CDR1 KGHDR, CDR2 SFDVKD. CDR3 length equals 14 residues. V usage is TRBV24-1 and J usage is TRBJ2-5; maybe TRBD2 (6 bases). The sequenced sample consisted of blood. This TCR was recovered from a woman older than 75 in good health. The CDR3 region is CATRGGRWSETQYF. The CDR3 DNA reads as TGTGCCACCAGGGGGGGACGGTGGTCGGAGACCCAGTACTTC.